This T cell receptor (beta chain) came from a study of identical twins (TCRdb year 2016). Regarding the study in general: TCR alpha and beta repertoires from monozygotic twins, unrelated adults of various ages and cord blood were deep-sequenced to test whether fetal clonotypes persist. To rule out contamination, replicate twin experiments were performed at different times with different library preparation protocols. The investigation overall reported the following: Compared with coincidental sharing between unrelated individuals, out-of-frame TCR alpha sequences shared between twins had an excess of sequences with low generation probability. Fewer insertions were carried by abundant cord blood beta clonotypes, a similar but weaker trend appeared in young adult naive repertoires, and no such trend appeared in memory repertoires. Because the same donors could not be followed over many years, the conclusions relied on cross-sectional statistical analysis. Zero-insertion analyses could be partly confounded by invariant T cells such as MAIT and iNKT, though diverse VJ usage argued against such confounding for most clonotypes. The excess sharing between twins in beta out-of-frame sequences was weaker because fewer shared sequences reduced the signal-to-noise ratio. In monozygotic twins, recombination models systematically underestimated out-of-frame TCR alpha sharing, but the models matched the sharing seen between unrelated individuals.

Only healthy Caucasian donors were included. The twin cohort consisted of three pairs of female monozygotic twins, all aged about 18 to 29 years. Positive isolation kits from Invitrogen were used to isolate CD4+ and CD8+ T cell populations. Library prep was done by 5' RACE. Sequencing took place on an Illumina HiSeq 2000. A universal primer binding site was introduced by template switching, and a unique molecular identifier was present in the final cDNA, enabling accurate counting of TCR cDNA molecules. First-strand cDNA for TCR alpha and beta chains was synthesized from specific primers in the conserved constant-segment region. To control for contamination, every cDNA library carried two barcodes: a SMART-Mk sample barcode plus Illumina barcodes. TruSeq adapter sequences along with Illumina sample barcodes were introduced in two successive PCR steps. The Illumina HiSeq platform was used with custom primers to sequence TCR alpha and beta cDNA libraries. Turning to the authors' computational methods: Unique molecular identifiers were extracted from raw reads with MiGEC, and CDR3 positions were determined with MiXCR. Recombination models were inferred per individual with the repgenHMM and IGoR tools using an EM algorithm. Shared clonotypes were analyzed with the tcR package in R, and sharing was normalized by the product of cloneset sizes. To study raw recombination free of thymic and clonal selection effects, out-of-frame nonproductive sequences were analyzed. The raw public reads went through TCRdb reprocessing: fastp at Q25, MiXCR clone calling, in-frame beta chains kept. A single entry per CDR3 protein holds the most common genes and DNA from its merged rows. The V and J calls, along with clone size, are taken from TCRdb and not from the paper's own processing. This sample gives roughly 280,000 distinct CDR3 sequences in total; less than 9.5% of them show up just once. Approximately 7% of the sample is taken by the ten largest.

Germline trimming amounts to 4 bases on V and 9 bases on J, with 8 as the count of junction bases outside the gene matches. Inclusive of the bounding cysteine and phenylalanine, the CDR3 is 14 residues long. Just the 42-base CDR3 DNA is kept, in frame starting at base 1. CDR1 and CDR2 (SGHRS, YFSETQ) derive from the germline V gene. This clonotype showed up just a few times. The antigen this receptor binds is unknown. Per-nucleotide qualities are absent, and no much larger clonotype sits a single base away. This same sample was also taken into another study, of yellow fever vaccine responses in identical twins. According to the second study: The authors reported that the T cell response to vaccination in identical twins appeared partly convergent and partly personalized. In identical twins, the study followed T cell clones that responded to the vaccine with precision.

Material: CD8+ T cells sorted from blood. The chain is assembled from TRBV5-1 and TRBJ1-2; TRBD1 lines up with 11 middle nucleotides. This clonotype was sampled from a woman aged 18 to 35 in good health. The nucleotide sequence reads TGCGCCAGCAGCCCCGGGACAGGGGGGCCTAGCTACACCTTC. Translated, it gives CASSPGTGGPSYTF.